These 23 T cell receptor beta chains originate from one sample sequenced in a study of T-cell reconstitution after alpha-beta-depleted transplantation in children. Preparing the TCRbeta library involved the use of unique molecular identifiers. Each CDR3 protein gets one entry after TCRdb re-called the PCR reads with MiXCR. The table records about a million distinct CDR3 sequences, about 26% of them present only once. The starting material was PBMCs, mostly from graft donor cells, obtained 360 days after TCRalphabeta/CD19-depleted stem cell transplant. The receptors here all came from a boy under three years old who had a stem cell transplant for SCID, so the T cells may come from the graft donor.

Ten or more counts support this clonotype. The chain has TRBV5-1 and TRBJ2-7, with D possibly matching TRBD2 (6 bases). From germline, CDR1 is SGHRS and CDR2 YFSETQ. The ends were cut back, 2 bases at V and 4 bases at J, with 10 bases in the middle. The CDR3 extends over 13 amino acids. CDR3 DNA: TGCGCCAGCAGCTTATATCGGGGGTACGAGCAGTACTTC. Its protein product is CASSLYRGYEQYF.

This clonotype was recorded many times. The rearrangement uses TRBV5-1 and TRBJ2-7, with TRBD1 identical over 7 bases. Trimming cost V 2 bases and J 2 bases; bases outside gene matches: 1. Germline loops: CDR1 SGHRS, CDR2 YFSETQ. This CDR3 contains 13 residues. The CDR3 here is CASSLQGTYEQYF. CDR3 nucleotides: TGCGCCAGCAGCTTACAGGGGACCTACGAGCAGTACTTC.

This clonotype has just a few counts. The rearrangement links TRBV4-1 to TRBJ2-3; D not resolved. CDR3 length: 14 residues. Deletions cut 0 bases from V and 0 bases from J, with 4 bases between. Per the germline V gene, CDR1 is MGHRA and CDR2 is YSYEKL. The CDR3: CASSQEESTDTQYF. DNA of the CDR3: TGCGCCAGCAGCCAAGAGGAGAGCACAGATACGCAGTATTTT.

This clonotype was seen a handful of times. The chain is built from TRBV12-3 or TRBV12-4 and TRBJ2-1, with TRBD2 matching over 10 bases. CDR3 length equals 18 residues. The V and J ends lost 6 bases and 0 bases, in that order; junction bases with no gene match: 11. CDR3 nucleotide sequence: TGTGCCAGCAGCTTGAGTAGCGGGGGGACGAGCTCCTACAATGAGCAGTTCTTC. The encoded protein is CASSLSSGGTSSYNEQFF.

This clonotype was seen more than once but under ten times. The rearrangement uses TRBV15 and TRBJ2-7, with D hard to call. Trimming removed 5 bases at V and 3 bases at J, with 11 bases between. Germline CDR1 and CDR2: LNHNV and YYDKDF (reference sequence). This CDR3 has 13 amino acids. CDR3 bases: TGTGCCACCAGCGGGAAGGGCTACTACGAGCAGTACTTC. Translated: CATSGKGYYEQYF.

This clonotype was seen a handful of times. CDR3 nucleotide sequence: TGTGCCAGCAGCCCGGGGACGGTGGACACAGATACGCAGTATTTT. As protein: CASSPGTVDTDTQYF. The chain is built from TRBV11-1 and TRBJ2-3, with D perhaps matching TRBD1 or TRBD2 (5 bases each). Germline CDR1 and CDR2: SGHAT and FQDESV (reference sequence). The CDR3 length is 15 residues. The V end was cut by 5 bases, the J end by 2 bases, with 14 bases between. Variable domain in full (rest from reference TRBV11-1 and TRBJ2-3): EAEVAQSPRYKITEKSQAVAFWCDPISGHATLYWYRQILGQGPELLVQFQDESVVDDSQLPKDRFSAERLKGVDSTLKIQPAELGDSAMYLCASSPGTVDTDTQYFGPGTRLTVL.

Only one count was recorded for this clonotype. The chain couples TRBV9 to TRBJ1-1; D unresolved. CDR1 is SGDLS, CDR2 YYNGEE, per germline. The CDR3 extends over 14 amino acids. Trimming left V 0 bases short and J 4 bases short, with 10 bases between. The CDR3 DNA reads TGTGCCAGCAGCGTAGTTAGGGAGGCCACTGAAGCTTTCTTT. Translation: CASSVVREATEAFF.

This rearrangement joins TRBV28 to TRBJ2-5; 10 nucleotides line up with TRBD1. Germline-derived CDR1 and CDR2 are MDHEN and SYDVKM. The CDR3 contains 16 residues. V lost 5 bases to trimming and J lost 3 bases; unmatched junction nucleotides: 9. The CDR3 sequence is CASSPTGTGVEETQYF. As DNA, the CDR3 is TGTGCCAGCAGTCCAACCGGGACAGGGGTTGAAGAGACCCAGTACTTC.

The chain links TRBV12-3 or TRBV12-4 to TRBJ1-1; D not certain. The CDR3 spans 13 residues. V was cut by 3 bases and J by 4 bases, with 9 bases left in between. The CDR3 sequence is CASSLSRVTEAFF. CDR3 sequence (DNA): TGTGCCAGCAGTTTGAGTAGGGTCACTGAAGCTTTCTTT.

The chain is built from TRBV20-1 and TRBJ2-1; 9 nucleotides agree with TRBD2. Germline V gene lookup returns CDR1 DFQATT and CDR2 SNEGSKA (reference sequence). Losses at the gene ends were 0 bases for V and 6 bases for J; bases not matched to a gene: 9. The CDR3 spans 16 residues. The CDR3 loop is CSARDLVAGVGNEQFF. Here the CDR3 DNA reads TGCAGTGCTAGAGATCTCGTAGCGGGGGTTGGCAATGAGCAGTTCTTC.

This chain connects TRBV24-1 to TRBJ2-1; 8 bases line up with TRBD1. Per the germline V gene, CDR1 is KGHDR and CDR2 is SFDVKD. This CDR3 is built from 15 residues. Trimming at V came to 7 bases and at J to 7 bases, leaving 11 bases not matched to a gene. Here the CDR3 DNA reads TGTGCCACCAGCCAATCCGGGACAGGACGGAATGAGCAGTTCTTC. Encoded protein: CATSQSGTGRNEQFF.

In DNA form, the CDR3 reads TGCAGTGCCATCATAGCGGGGGGGCCCCCAGATACGCAGTATTTT. Translated: CSAIIAGGPPDTQYF. This chain joins TRBV20-1 and TRBJ2-3; 11 positions match TRBD2. Germline V gives CDR1 DFQATT, CDR2 SNEGSKA (reference sequence). Trimming took 6 bases from V and 4 from J; bases not matched to a gene: 9. The CDR3 sequence is 15 residues long.

As to this clonotype: One end of the junction fails to match germline, which may point to a read error. V usage is TRBV3-1 and J usage is TRBJ1-3; 9 nucleotides line up with TRBD1. The germline V gene has CDR1 LGHDT and CDR2 YNNKEL (reference sequence). CDR3 length equals 16 residues. CDR3 bases: TGTGCCAGCAGCCCTATGACAGGGGGGGCTGGAAACAACATATATTTT. Protein product: CASSPMTGGAGNNIYF.

V is TRBV6-5 and J is TRBJ2-7; tentatively, D is TRBD1 (5 bases). Germline values: CDR1 MNHEY, CDR2 SVGAGI. Trimming removed 4 bases at V and 2 bases at J, with 18 bases between. This CDR3 has 16 amino acids. Written as DNA, the CDR3 is TGTGCCAGCAGTTCCCACAGGCCAGAGGCCACCTACGAGCAGTACTTC. Translation gives CASSSHRPEATYEQYF.

Many counts were recorded for this clonotype. In DNA, the CDR3 is TGTGCCAGCAGTTGGGACAGGGGTAACACTGAAGCTTTCTTT. Its translation: CASSWDRGNTEAFF. The chain has TRBV27 and TRBJ1-1, with 10 bases that match TRBD1. Trimming at V came to 4 bases and at J to 2 bases, leaving 1 base not matched to a gene. Germline loops: CDR1 MNHEY, CDR2 SMNVEV (reference sequence). This CDR3 comprises 14 residues.

The rearrangement joins TRBV18 to TRBJ2-3; D uncertain. The V end lost 6 bases, the J end lost 4 bases, and 17 bases lay between the germline ends. Germline lookup yields CDR1 KGHSH and CDR2 LQKENI. The CDR3 runs 15 residues. The CDR3 sequence: CASSGRPPGADTQYF. The CDR3 bases are TGTGCCAGCTCCGGACGCCCGCCAGGAGCAGATACGCAGTATTTT.

The chain is built from TRBV27 and TRBJ2-5; 7 bases are a match to TRBD1. The germline CDR1 and CDR2 sequences are MNHEY and SMNVEV (reference sequence). J lost 4 bases, V lost 3 bases, and 8 bases had no gene match. The CDR3 length is 15 residues. The DNA of the CDR3 is TGTGCCAGCAGTTTTGAGGGGGCCCCCCCAGAGACCCAGTACTTC. Its translation: CASSFEGAPPETQYF.

This clonotype has a handful of counts. The genes are TRBV20-1 and TRBJ2-1, with a possible D match to TRBD2 (6 bases). Trimming left V 6 bases short and J 6 bases short, with 18 bases between. CDR1 and CDR2 (germline): DFQATT, SNEGSKA (reference sequence). This CDR3 spans 14 amino acids. DNA for the CDR3: TGCAGTGCCATCACTAGCTGGGTCTTCAATGAGCAGTTCTTC. It translates to CSAITSWVFNEQFF.

Regarding this clonotype: One base away lies a much larger clone, so this may be a sequencing read error. The chain combines TRBV6-2 or TRBV6-3 with TRBJ2-5, with D tentatively TRBD1 (6 bases). The V and J ends lost 7 bases and 1 base respectively, with 16 bases between them. In germline, CDR1 is MNHEY, CDR2 SVGEGT. The CDR3 totals 15 residues. CDR3 sequence: CASKGVGALQETQYF. Written as DNA, the CDR3 is TGTGCCAGCAAGGGGGTGGGGGCCCTCCAAGAGACCCAGTACTTC.

This clonotype has just a few counts. This sequence joins TRBV27 and TRBJ2-7, with D hard to call. The CDR3 sequence is 12 residues long. Germline V CDR1 and CDR2: MNHEY, SMNVEV (reference sequence). Trimming shortened V by 11 bases and J by 0 bases, and 11 bases separated the two germline ends. The chain's CDR3 is CAGSGSSYEQYF. CDR3 in DNA: TGTGCCGGGTCAGGAAGCTCCTACGAGCAGTACTTC.

The chain combines TRBV7-9 with TRBJ2-7, with D possibly matching TRBD1 (6 bases). V was clipped by 0 bases and J by 8 bases, with 11 bases between them. The CDR3 loop spans 13 amino acids. Germline CDR1 and CDR2: SEHNR and FQNEAQ (reference sequence). The CDR3 DNA sequence: TGTGCCAGCAGCTTAGCGCTCCAGGGGAAGCAGTACTTC. It encodes CASSLALQGKQYF.

This rearrangement joins TRBV20-1 to TRBJ2-2; the D gene is possibly TRBD1 (5 bases). V dropped 1 base and J dropped 4 bases, with 13 bases sitting between them. The CDR3 spans 15 residues. The germline V gene encodes CDR1 DFQATT and CDR2 SNEGSKA (reference sequence). The CDR3 nucleotides read TGCAGTGCTAGAGGTGGCAGGGTCCGCACCGGGGAGCTGTTTTTT. Protein sequence: CSARGGRVRTGELFF.

The chain joins TRBV28 to TRBJ2-7, with 8 bases lining up with TRBD2. Losses at the gene ends were 4 bases for V and 3 bases for J; bases not matched to a gene: 5. CDR3 length equals 14 residues. Germline lookup yields CDR1 MDHEN and CDR2 SYDVKM. The CDR3 reads CASSSGLEDYEQYF. For the CDR3, the DNA is TGTGCCAGCAGTTCGGGACTAGAAGACTACGAGCAGTACTTC.